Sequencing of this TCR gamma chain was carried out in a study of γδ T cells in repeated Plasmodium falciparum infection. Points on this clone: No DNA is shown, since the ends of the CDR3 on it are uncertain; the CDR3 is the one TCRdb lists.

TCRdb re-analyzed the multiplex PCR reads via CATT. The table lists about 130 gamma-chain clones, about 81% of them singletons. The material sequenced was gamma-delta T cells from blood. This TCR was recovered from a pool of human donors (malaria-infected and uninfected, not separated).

The CDR3 loop is CACDTGSLLGDLSSWDTRQMFFGTGIKLF. No J gene was called, and the V gene is TRGV9. Germline V gene sequence: CDR1 GITISATS, CDR2 ISYDGTV (reference sequence). The CDR3 is 29 residues long, ends included.